This T cell receptor (beta chain) was recovered during a study of blood T cell repertoires in COVID-19. Across the whole study: There were acute and convalescent COVID-19 samples, and they came from the United States, Italy and Spain. The analysed material was cDNA or gDNA that came from T cells, B-cell-depleted T cells, or PBMCs.

Authors' data handling: Researchers report that nucleated cell counts were estimated from reference gene primer amplification. Sequencing was performed with immunoSEQ multiplex PCR; in TCRdb, only in-frame clones are kept and a portion is missing. V and J calls and clone size come straight from that table; D and trimming were deduced from the DNA. This sample has roughly 220,000 clones, with under 90% found just once. The CDR3 contains 13 residues. V was trimmed by 4 bases and J by 5 bases, leaving 12 bases between them. Germline CDR1 reads LNHDA; CDR2 reads SQIVND (reference sequence). The receptor was isolated from a young man with active or convalescent COVID-19. The sequenced sample consisted of peripheral blood. J is TRBJ2-7 and V is TRBV19, with unresolved D. CDR3 bases: TGTGCCAGTAGTAATCACCAGGCCCACGAGCAGTACTTC. This translates into CASSNHQAHEQYF.